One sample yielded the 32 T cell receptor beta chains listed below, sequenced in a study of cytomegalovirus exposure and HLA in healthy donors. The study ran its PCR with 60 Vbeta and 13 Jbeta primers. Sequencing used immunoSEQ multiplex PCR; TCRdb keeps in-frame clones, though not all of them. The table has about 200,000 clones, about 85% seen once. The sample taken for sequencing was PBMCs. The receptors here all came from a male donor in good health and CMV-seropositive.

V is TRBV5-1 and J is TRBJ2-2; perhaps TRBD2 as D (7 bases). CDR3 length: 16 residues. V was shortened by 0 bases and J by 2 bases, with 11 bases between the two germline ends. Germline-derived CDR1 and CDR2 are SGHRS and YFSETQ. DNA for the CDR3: TGCGCCAGCAGCTTGGGAGGGGGGGCCAACACCGGGGAGCTGTTTTTT. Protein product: CASSLGGGANTGELFF. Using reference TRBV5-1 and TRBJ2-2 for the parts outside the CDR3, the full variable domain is KAGVTQTPRYLIKTRGQQVTLSCSPISGHRSVSWYQQTPGQGLQFLFEYFSETQRNKGNFPGRFSGRQFSNSRSEMNVSTLELGDSALYLCASSLGGGANTGELFFGEGSRLTVL.

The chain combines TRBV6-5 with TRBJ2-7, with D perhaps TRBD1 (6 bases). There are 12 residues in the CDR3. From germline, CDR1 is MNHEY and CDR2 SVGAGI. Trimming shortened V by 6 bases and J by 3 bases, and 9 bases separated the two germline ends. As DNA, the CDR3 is TGTGCCAGCAGAGGACAGAACTACGAGCAGTACTTC. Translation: CASRGQNYEQYF.

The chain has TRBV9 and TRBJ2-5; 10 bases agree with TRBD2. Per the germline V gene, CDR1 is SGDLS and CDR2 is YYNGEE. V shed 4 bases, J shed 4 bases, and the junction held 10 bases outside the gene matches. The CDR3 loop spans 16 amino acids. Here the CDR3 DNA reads TGTGCCAGCAGCTTTCGTCTTTCTAGCGGGGGAGAGACCCAGTACTTC. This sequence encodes CASSFRLSSGGETQYF.

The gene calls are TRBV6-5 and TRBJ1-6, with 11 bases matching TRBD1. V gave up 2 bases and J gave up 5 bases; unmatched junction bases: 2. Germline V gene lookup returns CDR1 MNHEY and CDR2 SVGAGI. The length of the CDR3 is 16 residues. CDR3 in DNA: TGTGCCAGCAGTTACGGACAGGGGGCCCATAATTCACCCCTCCACTTT. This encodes CASSYGQGAHNSPLHF.

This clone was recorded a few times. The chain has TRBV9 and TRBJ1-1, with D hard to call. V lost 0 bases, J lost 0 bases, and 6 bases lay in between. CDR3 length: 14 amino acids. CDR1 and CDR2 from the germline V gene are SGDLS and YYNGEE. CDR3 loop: CASSVEELNTEAFF. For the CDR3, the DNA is TGTGCCAGCAGCGTAGAGGAGTTGAACACTGAAGCTTTCTTT. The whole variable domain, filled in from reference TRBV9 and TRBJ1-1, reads DSGVTQTPKHLITATGQRVTLRCSPRSGDLSVYWYQQSLDQGLQFLIQYYNGEERAKGNILERFSAQQFPDLHSELNLSSLELGDSALYFCASSVEELNTEAFFGQGTRLTVV.

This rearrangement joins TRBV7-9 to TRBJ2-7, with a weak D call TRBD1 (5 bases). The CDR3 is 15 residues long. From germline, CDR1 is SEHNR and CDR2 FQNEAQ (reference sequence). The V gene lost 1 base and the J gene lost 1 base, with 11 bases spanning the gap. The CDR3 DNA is TGTGCCAGCAGCTTAGGACAGTCAGTATCCTACGAGCAGTACTTC. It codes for CASSLGQSVSYEQYF.

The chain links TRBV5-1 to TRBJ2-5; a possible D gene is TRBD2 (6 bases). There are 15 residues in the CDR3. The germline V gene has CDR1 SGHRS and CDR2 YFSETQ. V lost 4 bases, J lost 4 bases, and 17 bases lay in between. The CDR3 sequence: CASSPQEGGVETQYF. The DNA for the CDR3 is TGCGCCAGCAGCCCTCAGGAGGGCGGTGTAGAGACCCAGTACTTC.

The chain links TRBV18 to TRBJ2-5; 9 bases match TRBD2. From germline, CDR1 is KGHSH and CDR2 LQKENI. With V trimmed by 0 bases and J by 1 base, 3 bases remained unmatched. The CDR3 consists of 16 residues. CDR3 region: CASSPPSGGFQETQYF. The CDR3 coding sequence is TGTGCCAGCTCACCACCGAGCGGGGGGTTCCAAGAGACCCAGTACTTC. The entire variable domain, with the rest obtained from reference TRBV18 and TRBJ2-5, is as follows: NAGVMQNPRHLVRRRGQEARLRCSPMKGHSHVYWYRQLPEEGLKFMVYLQKENIIDESGMPKERFSAEFPKEGPSILRIQQVVRGDSAAYFCASSPPSGGFQETQYFGPGTRLLVL.

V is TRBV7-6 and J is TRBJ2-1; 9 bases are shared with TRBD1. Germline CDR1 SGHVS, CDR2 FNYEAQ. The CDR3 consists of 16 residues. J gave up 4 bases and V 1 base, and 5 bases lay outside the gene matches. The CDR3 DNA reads TGTGCCAGCAGCTTAGAAGGGACAGGGAGATACAATGAGCAGTTCTTC. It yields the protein CASSLEGTGRYNEQFF.

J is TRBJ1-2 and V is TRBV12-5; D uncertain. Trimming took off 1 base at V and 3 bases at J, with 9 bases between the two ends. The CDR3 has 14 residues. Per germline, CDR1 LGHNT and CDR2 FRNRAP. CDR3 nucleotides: TGTGCTAGTGGTTTGGACTTGGGAGACTATGGCTACACCTTC. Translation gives CASGLDLGDYGYTF. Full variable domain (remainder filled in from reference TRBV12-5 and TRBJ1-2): DARVTQTPRHKVTEMGQEVTMRCQPILGHNTVFWYRQTMMQGLELLAYFRNRAPLDDSGMPKDRFSAEMPDATLATLKIQPSEPRDSAVYFCASGLDLGDYGYTFGSGTRLTVV.

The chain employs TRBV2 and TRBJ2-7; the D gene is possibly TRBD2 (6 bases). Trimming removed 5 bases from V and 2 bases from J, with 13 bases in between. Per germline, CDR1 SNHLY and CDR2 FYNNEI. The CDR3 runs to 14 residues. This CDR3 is CASSRRDFPYEQYF. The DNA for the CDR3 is TGTGCCAGCAGTCGCCGGGACTTCCCCTACGAGCAGTACTTC.

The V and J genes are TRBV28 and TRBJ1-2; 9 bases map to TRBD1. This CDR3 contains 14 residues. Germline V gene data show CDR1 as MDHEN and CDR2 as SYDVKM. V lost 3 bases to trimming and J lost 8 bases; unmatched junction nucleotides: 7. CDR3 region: CASSFRTGVGGYTF. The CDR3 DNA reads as TGTGCCAGCAGTTTTAGGACAGGGGTGGGCGGCTACACCTTC.

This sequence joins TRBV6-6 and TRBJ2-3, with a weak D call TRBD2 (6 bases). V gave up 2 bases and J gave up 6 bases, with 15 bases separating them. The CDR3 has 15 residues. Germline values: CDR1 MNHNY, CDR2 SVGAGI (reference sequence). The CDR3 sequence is CASSYTGDPWDTQYF. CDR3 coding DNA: TGTGCCAGCAGTTACACGGGGGACCCCTGGGATACGCAGTATTTT.

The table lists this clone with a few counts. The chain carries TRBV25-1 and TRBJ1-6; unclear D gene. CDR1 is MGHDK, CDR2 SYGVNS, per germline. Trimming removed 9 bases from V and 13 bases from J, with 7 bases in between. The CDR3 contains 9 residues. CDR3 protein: CASGPPLHF. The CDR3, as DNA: TGTGCCAGTGGGCCTCCCCTCCACTTT.

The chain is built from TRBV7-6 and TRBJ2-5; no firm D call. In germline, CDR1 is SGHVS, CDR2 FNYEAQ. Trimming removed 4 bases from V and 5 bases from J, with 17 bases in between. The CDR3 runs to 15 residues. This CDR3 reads CASSSSGSPRETQYF. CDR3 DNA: TGTGCCAGCAGCTCGTCCGGCTCCCCGCGGGAGACCCAGTACTTC.

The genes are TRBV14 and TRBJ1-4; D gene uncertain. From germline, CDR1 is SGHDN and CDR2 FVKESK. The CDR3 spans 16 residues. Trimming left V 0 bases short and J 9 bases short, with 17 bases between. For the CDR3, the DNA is TGTGCCAGCAGCCAAGAACCTAGCATACTAATGAAAAAACTGTTTTTT. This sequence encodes CASSQEPSILMKKLFF.

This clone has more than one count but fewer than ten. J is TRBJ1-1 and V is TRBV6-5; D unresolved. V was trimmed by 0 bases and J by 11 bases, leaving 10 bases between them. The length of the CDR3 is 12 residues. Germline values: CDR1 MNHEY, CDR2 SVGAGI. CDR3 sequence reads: CASSYSPGEAFF. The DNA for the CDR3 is TGTGCCAGCAGTTACTCTCCCGGGGAGGCTTTCTTT.

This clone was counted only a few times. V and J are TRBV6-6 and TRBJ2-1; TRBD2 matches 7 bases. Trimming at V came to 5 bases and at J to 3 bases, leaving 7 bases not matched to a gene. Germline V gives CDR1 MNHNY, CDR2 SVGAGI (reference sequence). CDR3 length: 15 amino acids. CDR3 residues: CASSSLAGLYNEQFF. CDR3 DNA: TGTGCCAGCAGTAGCTTAGCGGGTCTCTACAATGAGCAGTTCTTC.

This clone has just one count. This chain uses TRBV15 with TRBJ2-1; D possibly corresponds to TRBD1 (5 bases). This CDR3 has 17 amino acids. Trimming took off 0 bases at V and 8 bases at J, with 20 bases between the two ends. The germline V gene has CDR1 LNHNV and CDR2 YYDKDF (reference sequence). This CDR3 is CATSRDIGRVTRDEQFF. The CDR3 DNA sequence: TGTGCCACCAGCAGAGATATAGGCAGGGTCACCCGCGATGAGCAGTTCTTC.

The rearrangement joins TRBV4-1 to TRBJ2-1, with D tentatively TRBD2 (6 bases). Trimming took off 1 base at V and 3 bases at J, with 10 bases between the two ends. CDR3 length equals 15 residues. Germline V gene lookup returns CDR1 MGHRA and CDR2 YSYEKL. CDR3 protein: CASSQGGTYYNEQFF. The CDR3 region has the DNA TGCGCCAGCAGCCAAGGCGGGACTTACTACAATGAGCAGTTCTTC.

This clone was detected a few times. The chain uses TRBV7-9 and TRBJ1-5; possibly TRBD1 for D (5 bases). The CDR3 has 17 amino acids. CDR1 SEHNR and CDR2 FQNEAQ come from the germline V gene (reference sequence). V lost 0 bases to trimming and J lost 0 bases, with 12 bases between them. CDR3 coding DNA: TGTGCCAGCAGCTTAGCTGTGAGCGGGGCTAGCAATCAGCCCCAGCATTTT. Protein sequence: CASSLAVSGASNQPQHF.

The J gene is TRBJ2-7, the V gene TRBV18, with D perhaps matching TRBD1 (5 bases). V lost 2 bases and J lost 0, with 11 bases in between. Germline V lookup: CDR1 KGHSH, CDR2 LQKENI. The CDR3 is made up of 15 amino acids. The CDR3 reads CASSPTQGLSYEQYF. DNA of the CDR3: TGTGCCAGCTCACCAACCCAGGGCCTCTCCTACGAGCAGTACTTC. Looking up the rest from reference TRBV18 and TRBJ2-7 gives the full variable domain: NAGVMQNPRHLVRRRGQEARLRCSPMKGHSHVYWYRQLPEEGLKFMVYLQKENIIDESGMPKERFSAEFPKEGPSILRIQQVVRGDSAAYFCASSPTQGLSYEQYFGPGTRLTVT.

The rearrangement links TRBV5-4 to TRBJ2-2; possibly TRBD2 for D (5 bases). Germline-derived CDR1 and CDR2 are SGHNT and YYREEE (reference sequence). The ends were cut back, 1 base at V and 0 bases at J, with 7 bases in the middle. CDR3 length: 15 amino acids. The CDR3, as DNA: TGTGCCAGCAGCTTGACTAGTTCGAACACCGGGGAGCTGTTTTTT. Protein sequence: CASSLTSSNTGELFF.

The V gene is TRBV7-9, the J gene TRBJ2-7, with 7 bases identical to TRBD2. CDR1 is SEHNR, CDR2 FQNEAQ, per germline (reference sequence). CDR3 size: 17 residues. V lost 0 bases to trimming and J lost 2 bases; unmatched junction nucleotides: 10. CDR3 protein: CASSLARGRLFPYEQYF. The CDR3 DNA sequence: TGTGCCAGCAGCTTAGCGCGGGGGAGGCTATTCCCCTACGAGCAGTACTTC. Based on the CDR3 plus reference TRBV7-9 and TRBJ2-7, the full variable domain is DTGVSQNPRHKITKRGQNVTFRCDPISEHNRLYWYRQTLGQGPEFLTYFQNEAQLEKSRLLSDRFSAERPKGSFSTLEIQRTEQGDSAMYLCASSLARGRLFPYEQYFGPGTRLTVT.

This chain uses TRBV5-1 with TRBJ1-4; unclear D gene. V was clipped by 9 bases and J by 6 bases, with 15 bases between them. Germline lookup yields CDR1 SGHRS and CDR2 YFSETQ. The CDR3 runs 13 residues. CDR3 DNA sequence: TGCGCCACCAAAGCAACTATGGATGAAAAACTGTTTTTT. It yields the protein CATKATMDEKLFF.

The CDR3 region has the DNA TGCGCCAGCGCGGGTCACTACGAGCAGTACTTC. It codes for CASAGHYEQYF. The chain employs TRBV5-1 and TRBJ2-7; D is possibly TRBD2 (5 bases). V was cut by 7 bases and J by 3 bases, with 8 bases left in between. Germline V gene sequence: CDR1 SGHRS, CDR2 YFSETQ. The CDR3 loop spans 11 amino acids.

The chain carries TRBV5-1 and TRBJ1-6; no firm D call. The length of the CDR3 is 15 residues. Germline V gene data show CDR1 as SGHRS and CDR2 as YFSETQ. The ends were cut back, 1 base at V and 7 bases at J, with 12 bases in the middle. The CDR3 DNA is TGCGCCAGCAGCTTGAGTGAGGTGTTAAATTCACCCCTCCACTTT. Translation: CASSLSEVLNSPLHF.

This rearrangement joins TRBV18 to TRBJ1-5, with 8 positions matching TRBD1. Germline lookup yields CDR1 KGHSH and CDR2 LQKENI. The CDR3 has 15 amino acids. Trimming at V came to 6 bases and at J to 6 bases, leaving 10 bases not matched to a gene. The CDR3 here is CASSPQGAIGQPQHF. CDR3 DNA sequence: TGTGCCAGCTCTCCTCAGGGGGCTATCGGTCAGCCCCAGCATTTT.

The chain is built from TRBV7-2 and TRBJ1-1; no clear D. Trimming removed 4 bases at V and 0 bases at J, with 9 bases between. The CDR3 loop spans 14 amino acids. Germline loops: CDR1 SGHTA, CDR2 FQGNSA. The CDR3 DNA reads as TGTGCCAGCAGCTCGGGATTAATGAACACTGAAGCTTTCTTT. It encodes CASSSGLMNTEAFF.

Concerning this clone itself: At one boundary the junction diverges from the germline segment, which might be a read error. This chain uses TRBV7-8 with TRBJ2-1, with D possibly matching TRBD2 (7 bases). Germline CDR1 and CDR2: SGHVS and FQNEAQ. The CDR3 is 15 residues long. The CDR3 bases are TGTGCCAGCAGCTTAGCTGGCGGGGGCTACAATGGGCAGTTCTTC. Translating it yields CASSLAGGGYNGQFF.

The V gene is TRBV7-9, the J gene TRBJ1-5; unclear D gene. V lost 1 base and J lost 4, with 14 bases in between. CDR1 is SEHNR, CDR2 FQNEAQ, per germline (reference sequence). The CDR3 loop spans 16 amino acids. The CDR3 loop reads CASSLGMPVSNQPQHF. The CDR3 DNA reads TGTGCCAGCAGCTTAGGAATGCCAGTTTCAAATCAGCCCCAGCATTTT.

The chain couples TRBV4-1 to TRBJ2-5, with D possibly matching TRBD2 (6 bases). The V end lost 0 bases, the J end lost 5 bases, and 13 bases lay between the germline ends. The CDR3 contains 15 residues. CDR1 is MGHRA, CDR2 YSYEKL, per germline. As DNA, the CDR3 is TGCGCCAGCAGCCAAGATGGGACTGGTCCCGAGACCCAGTACTTC. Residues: CASSQDGTGPETQYF.